The clone carrying this T cell receptor (beta chain) was detected ten times or more. The sample comes from a study of T cells after yellow fever vaccination. TCRdb independently ran MiXCR on the 5' RACE reads; one entry per CDR3 protein. This table holds more than 120,000 distinct CDR3 sequences, 7.7% found once. The CDR3 sequence is 15 residues long. Deletions cut 6 bases from V and 11 bases from J, with 25 bases between. Germline CDR1 is SGHTA and CDR2 is FQGNSA. The specimen was CD4+ T cells sorted from PBMCs, collected 5 days after the yellow fever booster vaccination. The source is a man aged 25-45 years who received the YFV17D yellow fever vaccine. This chain uses TRBV7-2 with TRBJ1-1; a weak D match, TRBD1 (5 bases). The CDR3 DNA follows: TGTGCCAGCAGACGAGGAGTTAGCGGGACGCCCGCCGCTTTCTTT. Its translation: CASRRGVSGTPAAFF.